This T cell receptor beta chain was observed in a study of OX40 agonist ivuxolimab in advanced cancers. Study-level points and caveats: More expanded clones were seen, on average, in CD8+ T cells than in CD4+.

The CDR3 is 12 amino acids. V was trimmed by 3 bases and J by 1 base, leaving 2 bases between them. CDR1 and CDR2 from the germline V gene are SGHTA and FQGTGA. Method: immunoSEQ multiplex PCR; TCRdb's copy keeps in-frame clones and lacks some. This sample has around 23,000 clones, with 70% to 90% found just once. Only one count was recorded for this clone. No antigen is known for it. The source is an adult with an advanced solid tumor such as melanoma, head and neck, liver or kidney cancer. The chain links TRBV7-3 to TRBJ2-3; D not certain. The input for sequencing was CD4+ or CD8+ T cells sorted from blood, taken in a trial of the OX40 agonist ivuxolimab. The CDR3 DNA reads as TGTGCCAGCAGCTTGGGCACAGATACGCAGTATTTT. Translating gives CASSLGTDTQYF.